This TCR beta chain was obtained from a study of T cells in Graves' hyperthyroidism and ophthalmopathy. The CDR3 is 15 residues long. Trimming left V 6 bases short and J 1 base short, with 14 bases between. Germline values: CDR1 SGHKS, CDR2 YYEKEE (reference sequence). RNA transcripts provided the source from which TCR beta CDR3 regions were amplified. The TCR CDR3 first-round RT-PCR relied on the HTBI primer set. Each CDR3 protein is one row after TCRdb ran MiXCR on the multiplex PCR reads. The table has 700,000 to 950,000 distinct CDR3 sequences, around 40% seen once. This chain connects TRBV5-5 to TRBJ1-5; D remains ambiguous. Sequencing used blood. This sequence was found in a woman in her 40s with Graves' hyperthyroidism. CDR3 sequence (DNA): TGTGCCAGCACCAATTTCATTGGGAGCAATCAGCCCCAGCATTTT. Translation: CASTNFIGSNQPQHF.